The entry that follows covers one TCR beta chain sequence. Its matching antigen is unknown. This sample is drawn from a study of blood T cell dynamics during melanoma immunotherapy. Study results and caveats: Immune-effector CD8+ cells best matched cell-free DNA CDR3 sequences and were most clonal.

Trimming cost V 3 bases and J 6 bases, with 16 bases left between them. CDR1 SGHNT and CDR2 YYREEE come from the germline V gene (reference sequence). The CDR3 is 14 residues long. This sample's time point: week 3, after first cycle of checkpoint inhibitor. Apart from a couple of fast progressors, RECIST 1.1 response was judged 12 weeks post-infusion. Each sorted CD8+ T cell subset had its entire DNA loaded. Libraries were prepared by immunoSEQ multiplex PCR; TCRdb keeps only in-frame clonotypes and omits some of them. The repertoire holds thousands of clones, with approximately 96% as singletons. The sequence came from a human donor with melanoma. V and J are TRBV5-4 and TRBJ2-7; possible D gene TRBD1, 5 bases. Sequenced here: effector memory CD8+ T cells from blood, sampled from a patient treated with checkpoint blockade. CDR3 in DNA: TGTGCCAGCAGCTCTCCCCAAGAACAGGCCGAGCAGTACTTC. Protein product: CASSSPQEQAEQYF.